This entry concerns a single TCR beta chain. The CDR3 covers 13 residues. CDR1 is SGHTA, CDR2 FQGNSA, per germline. The germline V and J ends were trimmed by 3 bases and 3 bases, with 9 bases remaining between them. This entry belongs to a study of blood T cell repertoires in COVID-19. Some clones are missing from TCRdb's copy, which holds only in-frame ones; the method was immunoSEQ multiplex PCR. The table shows around 68,000 clones, with approximately 89% occurring only once. Sequencing used peripheral blood. The TCR originated in a man over 45 with active COVID-19. The rearrangement joins TRBV7-2 to TRBJ2-7; possible D gene TRBD1, 6 bases. CDR3 in amino acids: CASSFQGIYEQYF. The CDR3 DNA is TGTGCCAGCAGCTTCCAGGGGATCTACGAGCAGTACTTC.